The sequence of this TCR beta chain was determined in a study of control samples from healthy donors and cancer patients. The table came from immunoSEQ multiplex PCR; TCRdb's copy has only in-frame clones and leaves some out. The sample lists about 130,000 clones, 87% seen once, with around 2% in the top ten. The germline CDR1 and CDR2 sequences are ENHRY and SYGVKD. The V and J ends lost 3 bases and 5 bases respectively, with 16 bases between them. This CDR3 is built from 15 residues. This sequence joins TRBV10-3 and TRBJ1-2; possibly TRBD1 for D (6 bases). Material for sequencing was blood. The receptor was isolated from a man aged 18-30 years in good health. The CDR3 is CAISDRRGGEYGYTF. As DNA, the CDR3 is TGTGCCATCAGTGATCGAAGAGGGGGGGAGTATGGCTACACCTTC.